This is a list of T cell receptor beta chains from one sample in a study of PD-1 blockade in classical Hodgkin lymphoma. TCRdb keeps only in-frame clones here, not all; method: immunoSEQ multiplex PCR. The sample shows around 36,000 clones, 87% of them seen only once. Here the sequenced sample was peripheral blood mononuclear cells (PBMCs), taken at baseline. These receptors all come from a human donor with classical Hodgkin lymphoma. Both conserved end residues are part of each CDR3. The order of the fields is V gene, J gene, clone size, D gene, CDR3 protein, CDR3 DNA. D genes are given only for firm matches. Some rows have no size entry. The others give once, few or many, or a class for an expanded clone.

v_call: TRBV19
j_call: TRBJ2-5
clone_size: -
d_call: -
cdr3_aa: CASSIGGGGHWQETQYF
cdr3_nt: TGTGCCAGTAGTATAGGAGGGGGGGGACATTGGCAAGAGACCCAGTACTTC

v_call: TRBV5-4
j_call: TRBJ1-4
clone_size: -
d_call: -
cdr3_aa: CASSFKQGDEKLFF
cdr3_nt: TGTGCCAGCAGCTTTAAACAGGGTGATGAAAAACTGTTTTTT

v_call: TRBV29-1
j_call: TRBJ2-3
clone_size: -
d_call: -
cdr3_aa: CSVARSATQYF
cdr3_nt: TGCAGCGTTGCCCGAAGTGCTACGCAGTATTTT

v_call: TRBV27
j_call: TRBJ2-7
clone_size: -
d_call: -
cdr3_aa: CASSFTGASYEQYF
cdr3_nt: TGTGCCAGCAGTTTCACGGGGGCTTCCTACGAGCAGTACTTC

v_call: TRBV4-2
j_call: TRBJ1-3
clone_size: once
d_call: -
cdr3_aa: CASSQWGSSGNTIYF
cdr3_nt: TGTGCCAGCAGCCAATGGGGAAGCTCTGGAAACACCATATATTTT

v_call: TRBV5-1
j_call: TRBJ2-2
clone_size: -
d_call: TRBD2
cdr3_aa: CASSLSWPSGNTGELFF
cdr3_nt: TGCGCCAGCAGCTTGAGTTGGCCTAGCGGGAACACCGGGGAGCTGTTTTTT

v_call: TRBV5-5
j_call: TRBJ2-7
clone_size: -
d_call: -
cdr3_aa: CASSLTYEQYF
cdr3_nt: TGTGCCAGCAGCCTCACCTACGAGCAGTACTTC

v_call: TRBV7-2
j_call: TRBJ2-7
clone_size: -
d_call: TRBD2
cdr3_aa: CASSFSGLSGGARLEQYF
cdr3_nt: TGTGCCAGCAGCTTTTCAGGCCTTAGCGGGGGGGCCCGGCTCGAGCAGTACTTC

v_call: TRBV30
j_call: TRBJ2-5
clone_size: -
d_call: -
cdr3_aa: CAWSVQGETQYF
cdr3_nt: TGTGCCTGGAGTGTACAGGGAGAGACCCAGTACTTC

v_call: TRBV18
j_call: TRBJ2-7
clone_size: few
d_call: -
cdr3_aa: CASSPGDTFYEQYF
cdr3_nt: TGTGCCAGCTCACCGGGGGACACGTTCTACGAGCAGTACTTC

v_call: TRBV10-3
j_call: TRBJ1-4
clone_size: -
d_call: -
cdr3_aa: CAISVTGWEKLFF
cdr3_nt: TGTGCCATCAGTGTCACAGGGTGGGAAAAACTGTTTTTT

v_call: TRBV6-5
j_call: TRBJ1-2
clone_size: few
d_call: -
cdr3_aa: CASSSKDGYTF
cdr3_nt: TGTGCCAGCAGTTCTAAAGATGGCTACACCTTC

v_call: TRBV4-3
j_call: TRBJ1-1
clone_size: -
d_call: TRBD1
cdr3_aa: CASSPGQGGDTEAFF
cdr3_nt: TGCGCCAGCAGCCCGGGACAGGGGGGTGACACTGAAGCTTTCTTT

v_call: TRBV19
j_call: TRBJ2-1
clone_size: -
d_call: TRBD1
cdr3_aa: CASSILWDRANNEQFF
cdr3_nt: TGTGCCAGTAGTATTTTATGGGACAGGGCAAACAATGAGCAGTTCTTC

v_call: TRBV11-2
j_call: TRBJ2-5
clone_size: -
d_call: -
cdr3_aa: CASSPTDQETQYF
cdr3_nt: TGTGCCAGCAGCCCGACGGACCAAGAGACCCAGTACTTC

v_call: TRBV6-1
j_call: TRBJ2-7
clone_size: -
d_call: -
cdr3_aa: CASSEWVPYEQYF
cdr3_nt: TGTGCCAGCAGTGAATGGGTCCCCTACGAGCAGTACTTC

v_call: TRBV6-1
j_call: TRBJ2-5
clone_size: -
d_call: -
cdr3_aa: CASSLSRETQYF
cdr3_nt: TGTGCCAGCAGTTTGAGCAGGGAGACCCAGTACTTC

v_call: TRBV25-1
j_call: TRBJ2-1
clone_size: -
d_call: -
cdr3_aa: CASSEGNEQFF
cdr3_nt: TGTGCCAGCAGTGAGGGGAATGAGCAGTTCTTC

v_call: TRBV7-3
j_call: TRBJ2-3
clone_size: -
d_call: TRBD1
cdr3_aa: CASSTGTGVTDTQYF
cdr3_nt: TGTGCCAGCAGCACCGGGACAGGGGTCACAGATACGCAGTATTTT

v_call: TRBV10-3
j_call: TRBJ1-5
clone_size: -
d_call: TRBD1
cdr3_aa: CAISGTGGGNQPQHF
cdr3_nt: TGTGCCATCAGTGGGACAGGGGGAGGCAATCAGCCCCAGCATTTT

v_call: TRBV10-3
j_call: TRBJ1-4
clone_size: -
d_call: TRBD1
cdr3_aa: CAIGRGPNEKLFF
cdr3_nt: TGTGCCATCGGAAGGGGGCCTAATGAAAAACTGTTTTTT

v_call: TRBV6-5
j_call: TRBJ1-4
clone_size: once
d_call: -
cdr3_aa: CASTSVGAGEKLFF
cdr3_nt: TGTGCCAGCACCTCCGTAGGGGCAGGTGAAAAACTGTTTTTT

v_call: TRBV7-2
j_call: TRBJ2-1
clone_size: -
d_call: -
cdr3_aa: CASSGTYEQFF
cdr3_nt: TGTGCCAGCAGCGGGACATATGAGCAGTTCTTC

v_call: TRBV5-6
j_call: TRBJ2-5
clone_size: -
d_call: -
cdr3_aa: CASSLEETQYF
cdr3_nt: TGTGCCAGCAGCTTGGAAGAGACCCAGTACTTC

v_call: TRBV18
j_call: TRBJ1-4
clone_size: -
d_call: -
cdr3_aa: CASSRDLISDEKLFF
cdr3_nt: TGTGCCAGCTCACGGGACCTTATAAGCGATGAAAAACTGTTTTTT

v_call: TRBV10-3
j_call: TRBJ1-5
clone_size: -
d_call: -
cdr3_aa: CAISVASGQPQHF
cdr3_nt: TGTGCCATCAGTGTAGCAAGCGGGCAGCCCCAGCATTTT

v_call: TRBV7-9
j_call: TRBJ2-7
clone_size: -
d_call: -
cdr3_aa: CASSLSGYEQYF
cdr3_nt: TGTGCCAGCAGCTTATCAGGATACGAGCAGTACTTC

v_call: TRBV10-3
j_call: TRBJ1-1
clone_size: once
d_call: TRBD1
cdr3_aa: CAIGPDREILEAFF
cdr3_nt: TGTGCCATCGGCCCCGACAGGGAGATACTTGAAGCTTTCTTT

v_call: TRBV28
j_call: TRBJ2-1
clone_size: -
d_call: -
cdr3_aa: CASRPPARARYNEQFF
cdr3_nt: TGTGCCAGCAGACCCCCGGCTAGGGCCCGCTACAATGAGCAGTTCTTC

v_call: TRBV5-1
j_call: TRBJ2-5
clone_size: -
d_call: TRBD1
cdr3_aa: CASSGQGEETQYF
cdr3_nt: TGCGCCAGCAGTGGCCAGGGGGAAGAGACCCAGTACTTC

v_call: TRBV19
j_call: TRBJ1-3
clone_size: -
d_call: -
cdr3_aa: CASSIQGPGNTIYF
cdr3_nt: TGTGCCAGTAGTATACAAGGGCCTGGAAACACCATATATTTT

v_call: TRBV27
j_call: TRBJ2-5
clone_size: -
d_call: -
cdr3_aa: CASRAGWGTPGETQYF
cdr3_nt: TGTGCCAGCAGGGCCGGTTGGGGGACCCCCGGGGAGACCCAGTACTTC

v_call: TRBV6-4
j_call: TRBJ2-3
clone_size: -
d_call: -
cdr3_aa: CASSDLAGFSTDTQYF
cdr3_nt: TGTGCCAGCAGTGACCTCGCGGGATTCTCCACAGATACGCAGTATTTT

v_call: TRBV19
j_call: TRBJ2-7
clone_size: -
d_call: -
cdr3_aa: CASSSGGFREQYF
cdr3_nt: TGTGCCAGTAGTTCAGGGGGGTTCCGCGAGCAGTACTTC

v_call: TRBV5-1
j_call: TRBJ2-7
clone_size: -
d_call: -
cdr3_aa: CASSLGPQGYEQYF
cdr3_nt: TGCGCCAGCAGCTTGGGCCCGCAGGGTTACGAGCAGTACTTC

v_call: TRBV7-2
j_call: TRBJ2-5
clone_size: -
d_call: TRBD2
cdr3_aa: CASRQRGLAGQETQYF
cdr3_nt: TGTGCCAGCAGACAAAGGGGCCTAGCGGGGCAAGAGACCCAGTACTTC

v_call: TRBV4-1
j_call: TRBJ2-1
clone_size: -
d_call: -
cdr3_aa: CASSQGSAPYNEQFF
cdr3_nt: TGCGCCAGCAGCCAAGGTAGTGCCCCCTACAATGAGCAGTTCTTC

v_call: TRBV9
j_call: TRBJ2-1
clone_size: few
d_call: TRBD1
cdr3_aa: CASSVGGTGANEQFF
cdr3_nt: TGTGCCAGCAGCGTAGGTGGGACAGGGGCTAATGAGCAGTTCTTC

v_call: TRBV19
j_call: TRBJ1-2
clone_size: -
d_call: -
cdr3_aa: CASSLRSGTDSYGYTF
cdr3_nt: TGTGCCAGTAGCCTTCGATCCGGGACCGATTCATATGGCTACACCTTC

v_call: TRBV6-5
j_call: TRBJ2-6
clone_size: -
d_call: -
cdr3_aa: CASSYSGSGANVLTF
cdr3_nt: TGTGCCAGCAGTTACTCGGGGTCGGGGGCCAACGTCCTGACTTTC

v_call: TRBV6-6
j_call: TRBJ1-3
clone_size: once
d_call: TRBD1
cdr3_aa: CASSYGTGGSGNTIYF
cdr3_nt: TGTGCCAGCAGTTACGGAACAGGGGGTTCTGGAAACACCATATATTTT

v_call: TRBV6-4
j_call: TRBJ2-7
clone_size: -
d_call: -
cdr3_aa: CASRTFLTPYEQYF
cdr3_nt: TGTGCCAGCAGGACCTTTTTAACCCCCTACGAGCAGTACTTC

v_call: TRBV13
j_call: TRBJ2-3
clone_size: -
d_call: TRBD2
cdr3_aa: CASSSVAGGADTQYF
cdr3_nt: TGTGCCAGCAGCTCGGTAGCGGGGGGGGCAGATACGCAGTATTTT

v_call: TRBV7-9
j_call: TRBJ1-6
clone_size: -
d_call: TRBD1
cdr3_aa: CASRPGQGSYNSPLHF
cdr3_nt: TGTGCCAGCAGACCCGGACAGGGATCCTATAATTCACCCCTCCACTTT

v_call: TRBV7-9
j_call: TRBJ2-3
clone_size: -
d_call: -
cdr3_aa: CASYGRGGRTDTQYF
cdr3_nt: TGTGCCAGCTACGGGCGGGGAGGTCGCACAGATACGCAGTATTTT

v_call: TRBV18
j_call: TRBJ2-5
clone_size: -
d_call: -
cdr3_aa: CASSPLQTVETQYF
cdr3_nt: TGTGCCAGCTCACCACTACAGACAGTGGAGACCCAGTACTTC

v_call: TRBV29-1
j_call: TRBJ1-2
clone_size: -
d_call: -
cdr3_aa: CSVEARGGNHYYGYTF
cdr3_nt: TGCAGCGTTGAAGCCCGGGGAGGGAACCACTACTATGGCTACACCTTC

v_call: TRBV7-3
j_call: TRBJ1-1
clone_size: -
d_call: -
cdr3_aa: CASSLYVRSNTEAFF
cdr3_nt: TGTGCCAGCAGCTTATACGTTCGGTCGAACACTGAAGCTTTCTTT

v_call: TRBV7-7
j_call: TRBJ2-1
clone_size: -
d_call: TRBD1
cdr3_aa: CASSQTGGAHNEQFF
cdr3_nt: TGTGCCAGCAGTCAGACAGGGGGCGCCCACAATGAGCAGTTCTTC

v_call: TRBV28
j_call: TRBJ2-5
clone_size: -
d_call: -
cdr3_aa: CASSYQRGETQYF
cdr3_nt: TGTGCCAGCAGTTACCAGAGGGGAGAGACCCAGTACTTC

v_call: TRBV6-5
j_call: TRBJ2-2
clone_size: -
d_call: -
cdr3_aa: CASSYSRFNTGELFF
cdr3_nt: TGTGCCAGCAGTTACTCGCGCTTTAACACCGGGGAGCTGTTTTTT

v_call: TRBV7-3
j_call: TRBJ2-2
clone_size: -
d_call: TRBD2
cdr3_aa: CASSLTAGVYTGELFF
cdr3_nt: TGTGCCAGCAGCTTAACCGCGGGAGTCTACACCGGGGAGCTGTTTTTT

v_call: TRBV7-6
j_call: TRBJ1-2
clone_size: -
d_call: -
cdr3_aa: CASSPQVGANYGYTF
cdr3_nt: TGTGCCAGCAGCCCCCAGGTGGGGGCTAACTATGGCTACACCTTC

v_call: TRBV6-1
j_call: TRBJ1-1
clone_size: -
d_call: -
cdr3_aa: CASSTAPNTEAFF
cdr3_nt: TGTGCCAGCAGTACAGCCCCGAACACTGAAGCTTTCTTT

v_call: TRBV6-1
j_call: TRBJ2-6
clone_size: -
d_call: -
cdr3_aa: CASRDTGSGANVLTF
cdr3_nt: TGTGCCAGCAGGGACACGGGCTCTGGGGCCAACGTCCTGACTTTC

v_call: TRBV6-1
j_call: TRBJ1-2
clone_size: -
d_call: -
cdr3_aa: CASSEGQRQATNYGYTF
cdr3_nt: TGTGCCAGCAGTGAAGGCCAGAGACAGGCTACTAACTATGGCTACACCTTC

v_call: TRBV10-3
j_call: TRBJ2-1
clone_size: -
d_call: -
cdr3_aa: CATSWGIEQFF
cdr3_nt: TGTGCCACGTCATGGGGTATTGAGCAGTTCTTC

v_call: TRBV5-6
j_call: TRBJ2-7
clone_size: few
d_call: -
cdr3_aa: CASSLVQQADYEQYF
cdr3_nt: TGTGCCAGCAGCTTGGTCCAACAAGCAGACTACGAGCAGTACTTC

v_call: TRBV6-5
j_call: TRBJ1-2
clone_size: -
d_call: -
cdr3_aa: CASSPWRQNYGYTF
cdr3_nt: TGTGCCAGCAGTCCTTGGAGACAGAACTATGGCTACACCTTC

v_call: TRBV9
j_call: TRBJ1-3
clone_size: -
d_call: -
cdr3_aa: CASSVSGTSGNTIYF
cdr3_nt: TGTGCCAGCAGCGTTTCCGGGACCTCTGGAAACACCATATATTTT